This paragraph covers one T cell receptor (beta chain) sequence. CDR3 size: 14 residues. Germline assignment: CDR1 SEHNR and CDR2 FQNEAQ (reference sequence). V lost 4 bases and J 8 bases, leaving 17 bases between the germline ends. The data belong to a study of CD4+ T cells in melanoma. Profiled with immunoSEQ multiplex PCR; TCRdb holds only in-frame clones, not every one. The table includes fewer than 150,000 clones, around 90% detected once. This clonotype was obtained from a human donor with melanoma. The rearrangement joins TRBV7-9 to TRBJ1-2; no clear D. The CDR3: CASSSERVALGYTF. In DNA form, the CDR3 reads TGTGCCAGCAGCTCCGAGCGCGTCGCATTGGGCTACACCTTC.